This T cell receptor beta chain was captured by sequencing in a study of cytomegalovirus exposure and HLA in healthy donors. Whole-study findings and limits: Three CMV-associated chains were confirmed in vitro to be specific for CMV antigens.

Germline V gene data show CDR1 as SGHRS and CDR2 as YFSETQ. After removal of 4 bases from V and 2 bases from J, the junction contained 5 bases not matched to a gene. This CDR3 is built from 15 residues. Points on this clone: What it recognizes is unknown.

The primer mix had 60 Vbeta and 13 Jbeta primers. Produced via immunoSEQ multiplex PCR; TCRdb's table is partial and in-frame only. Among 150,000 to 200,000 clones listed, around 77% were seen once. The receptor was isolated from a man aged 25 to 40 in good health and CMV-seropositive. Sequenced material: PBMCs. This chain joins TRBV5-1 and TRBJ2-3; 9 positions match TRBD1. The CDR3 sequence: CASSLQGAPTDTQYF. DNA for the CDR3: TGCGCCAGCAGCCTACAGGGGGCCCCCACAGATACGCAGTATTTT. Full variable domain (outside the CDR3, taken from reference TRBV5-1 and TRBJ2-3): KAGVTQTPRYLIKTRGQQVTLSCSPISGHRSVSWYQQTPGQGLQFLFEYFSETQRNKGNFPGRFSGRQFSNSRSEMNVSTLELGDSALYLCASSLQGAPTDTQYFGPGTRLTVL.